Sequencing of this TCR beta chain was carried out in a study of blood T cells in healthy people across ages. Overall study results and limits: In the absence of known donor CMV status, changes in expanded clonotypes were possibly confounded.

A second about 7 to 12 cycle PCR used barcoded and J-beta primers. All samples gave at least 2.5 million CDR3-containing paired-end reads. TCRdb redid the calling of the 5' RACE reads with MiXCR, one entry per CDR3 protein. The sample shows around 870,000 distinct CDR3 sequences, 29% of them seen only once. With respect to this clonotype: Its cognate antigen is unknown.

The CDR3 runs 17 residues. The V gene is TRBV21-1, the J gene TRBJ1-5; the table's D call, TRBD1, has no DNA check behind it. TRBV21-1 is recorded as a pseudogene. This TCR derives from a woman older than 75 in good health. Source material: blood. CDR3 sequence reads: CASSTFRDIYSNQPQHF. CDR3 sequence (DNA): TGTGCCAGCAGCACGTTCCGGGACATTTATAGCAATCAGCCCCAGCATTTT.